These T cell receptor beta chains were read from a single sample in a study of post-analysis software for immune sequencing data. TCRdb reprocessed the PCR reads via MiXCR and lists one record per CDR3 protein. The sample lists approximately 690,000 distinct CDR3 sequences; 59% were seen once. The sequenced material came from blood. These receptors originate from a girl aged 2 to 10 with multiple sclerosis. CDR3s include the opening cysteine and the closing phenylalanine or tryptophan. The D gene is left open where the match is weak. Clone size is not always given. Where it is, it says once, few, many or a class for expanded clones.

V gene: TRBV13
J gene: TRBJ2-3
D gene: TRBD2
clone size: few
CDR3 DNA: TGTGCCAGCAGCTCGTTAGCGGGATCCGCCTCCACAGATACGCAGTATTTT
CDR3 protein: CASSSLAGSASTDTQYF

V gene: TRBV7-2
J gene: TRBJ2-2
D gene: TRBD1
clone size: -
CDR3 DNA: TGTGCCAGCAGCTTACGGCAATGGTCAAAGTCAGGGGGTCCAACCGGGGAGCTGTTTTTT
CDR3 protein: CASSLRQWSKSGGPTGELFF

V gene: TRBV2
J gene: TRBJ2-7
D gene: TRBD2
clone size: -
CDR3 DNA: TGTGCCAGCAGTGAACTAGCGGGGACCTACTACGAGCAGTACTTC
CDR3 protein: CASSELAGTYYEQYF

V gene: TRBV20-1
J gene: TRBJ2-1
D gene: -
clone size: few
CDR3 DNA: TGCAGTGTTACGGGACCCAGGGAAGATGAGCAGTTCTTC
CDR3 protein: CSVTGPREDEQFF

V gene: TRBV15
J gene: TRBJ2-2
D gene: TRBD1
clone size: -
CDR3 DNA: TGTGCCACCAGCAAAAGACCCGCGGAAGTACAGGGGCCCGGGGAGCTGTTTTTT
CDR3 protein: CATSKRPAEVQGPGELFF

V gene: TRBV12-3/TRBV12-4
J gene: TRBJ1-1
D gene: TRBD1
clone size: few
CDR3 DNA: TGTGCCAGCAGTCCACAGGGACAGGGGAACACTGAAGCTTTCTTT
CDR3 protein: CASSPQGQGNTEAFF

V gene: TRBV6-1
J gene: TRBJ2-1
D gene: -
clone size: -
CDR3 DNA: TGTGCCAGCAGTGACAGGCGCTATGAGCAGTTCTTC
CDR3 protein: CASSDRRYEQFF

V gene: TRBV29-1
J gene: TRBJ2-7
D gene: -
clone size: -
CDR3 DNA: TGCAGCGTTGAATCCTCCTACGAGCAGTACTTC
CDR3 protein: CSVESSYEQYF

V gene: TRBV20-1
J gene: TRBJ2-1
D gene: -
clone size: few
CDR3 DNA: TGCAGTGCTAGAGCGGGACTTACATCCTACAATGAGCAGTTCTTC
CDR3 protein: CSARAGLTSYNEQFF

V gene: TRBV5-6
J gene: TRBJ2-4
D gene: -
clone size: -
CDR3 DNA: TGTGCCAGCAGCTTGGGCAGGGAGAACATTCAGTACTTC
CDR3 protein: CASSLGRENIQYF

V gene: TRBV20-1
J gene: TRBJ2-3
D gene: TRBD1
clone size: -
CDR3 DNA: TGCAGTGCTGGTGGGACAGGGGGCCGTTTGAGCACAGATACGCAGTATTTT
CDR3 protein: CSAGGTGGRLSTDTQYF

V gene: TRBV5-1
J gene: TRBJ2-1
D gene: TRBD2
clone size: -
CDR3 DNA: TGTGCCAGCAGCCCGACTAGCGGGAGTTCCTACAATGAGCAGTTCTTC
CDR3 protein: CASSPTSGSSYNEQFF

V gene: TRBV6-6
J gene: TRBJ2-1
D gene: -
clone size: -
CDR3 DNA: TGTGCCAGCACCGTAAAAAAACAGGGTGGGGATGAGCAGTTCTTC
CDR3 protein: CASTVKKQGGDEQFF

V gene: TRBV5-1
J gene: TRBJ1-2
D gene: -
clone size: few
CDR3 DNA: TGCGCCAGCCGAGAGGGCCATGGCTACACCTTC
CDR3 protein: CASREGHGYTF

V gene: TRBV7-9
J gene: TRBJ1-3
D gene: -
clone size: -
CDR3 DNA: TGTGCCAGCAGCTTAGCGATGGGAAGCTCTGGAAACACCATATATTTT
CDR3 protein: CASSLAMGSSGNTIYF

V gene: TRBV7-2
J gene: TRBJ2-5
D gene: -
clone size: -
CDR3 DNA: TGTGCCAGCAGCCGGGTCCTTTATCAAGAGACCCAGTACTTC
CDR3 protein: CASSRVLYQETQYF

V gene: TRBV7-9
J gene: TRBJ2-7
D gene: -
clone size: -
CDR3 DNA: TGTGCCAGCAGCTTACGCTGGGAGGACGAGCAGTACTTC
CDR3 protein: CASSLRWEDEQYF

V gene: TRBV20-1
J gene: TRBJ2-7
D gene: -
clone size: -
CDR3 DNA: TGCAGTGCCTCACACCTGTTGGGGGGAATTAAGTCCTACGAGCAGTACTTC
CDR3 protein: CSASHLLGGIKSYEQYF

V gene: TRBV7-2
J gene: TRBJ1-2
D gene: -
clone size: few
CDR3 DNA: TGTGCCAGCAGCCTAAGTGGTTTGGGCTACACCTTC
CDR3 protein: CASSLSGLGYTF

V gene: TRBV4-1
J gene: TRBJ2-7
D gene: TRBD2
clone size: -
CDR3 DNA: TGCGCCAGCAGCCCCTTGGGACTAGCTTTGAACGAGCAGTACTTC
CDR3 protein: CASSPLGLALNEQYF

V gene: TRBV12-3/TRBV12-4
J gene: TRBJ2-1
D gene: TRBD2
clone size: -
CDR3 DNA: TGTGCCAGCAGTCGCGGCCTCATAGCGGGGGTGTCCTACAATGAGCAGTTCTTC
CDR3 protein: CASSRGLIAGVSYNEQFF

V gene: TRBV27
J gene: TRBJ1-1
D gene: TRBD1
clone size: few
CDR3 DNA: TGTGCCAGCAGTTCCGGGACAGGGGCGGCTGAAGCTTTCTTT
CDR3 protein: CASSSGTGAAEAFF

V gene: TRBV12-3/TRBV12-4
J gene: TRBJ1-5
D gene: -
clone size: -
CDR3 DNA: TGTGCCAGCAGCCTAACAGAAAATCAGCCCCAGCATTTT
CDR3 protein: CASSLTENQPQHF

V gene: TRBV20-1
J gene: TRBJ2-3
D gene: TRBD2
clone size: -
CDR3 DNA: TGCAGTGCTCCGCGGGGGGTGGGGCCAGATACGCAGTATTTT
CDR3 protein: CSAPRGVGPDTQYF

V gene: TRBV15
J gene: TRBJ1-4
D gene: -
clone size: -
CDR3 DNA: TGTGCCACCCGGACAGTTTTTAATGAAAAACTGTTTTTT
CDR3 protein: CATRTVFNEKLFF

V gene: TRBV12-3/TRBV12-4
J gene: TRBJ2-4
D gene: TRBD2
clone size: -
CDR3 DNA: TGTGCCAGCAGTCTAGCGGGAGCCCCCGGGCAGTACTTC
CDR3 protein: CASSLAGAPGQYF

V gene: TRBV11-2
J gene: TRBJ2-5
D gene: -
clone size: -
CDR3 DNA: TGTGCCAGCAGCTTAGGATGGGGGCCCCAAGAGACCCAGTACTTC
CDR3 protein: CASSLGWGPQETQYF

V gene: TRBV20-1
J gene: TRBJ2-5
D gene: TRBD1
clone size: -
CDR3 DNA: TGCAGTGCTAGAGATTCGGGACAGGGGGTTTACGAGCGGTACTTC
CDR3 protein: CSARDSGQGVYERYF

V gene: TRBV20-1
J gene: TRBJ1-6
D gene: -
clone size: -
CDR3 DNA: TGCAGTGCTAGACAGGGAAATAATTCACCCCTCCACTTT
CDR3 protein: CSARQGNNSPLHF

V gene: TRBV5-1
J gene: TRBJ2-7
D gene: TRBD1
clone size: -
CDR3 DNA: TGCGCCAGCAGCACAACGAGGACAGGGGATCTCTACGAGCAGTACTTC
CDR3 protein: CASSTTRTGDLYEQYF

V gene: TRBV12-3/TRBV12-4
J gene: TRBJ2-1
D gene: TRBD2
clone size: -
CDR3 DNA: TGTGCCAGCAGTCCATTAGCGGGAGGGTCATCGAATGAGCAGTTCTTC
CDR3 protein: CASSPLAGGSSNEQFF

V gene: TRBV29-1
J gene: TRBJ2-3
D gene: TRBD2
clone size: -
CDR3 DNA: TGCAGCGTTGCGGGGCTAGCGGGGGGGCTGAGGTTTGATACGCAGTATTTT
CDR3 protein: CSVAGLAGGLRFDTQYF

V gene: TRBV7-9
J gene: TRBJ2-7
D gene: TRBD2
clone size: -
CDR3 DNA: TGTGCCAGCAGCTTATCGGGCGGGGGAATCGAGCAGTACTTC
CDR3 protein: CASSLSGGGIEQYF

V gene: TRBV5-1
J gene: TRBJ2-5
D gene: TRBD1
clone size: few
CDR3 DNA: TGCGCCAGCAGCCCCTGGGGACAGGTAGACGAGACCCAGTACTTC
CDR3 protein: CASSPWGQVDETQYF

V gene: TRBV15
J gene: TRBJ1-2
D gene: TRBD1
clone size: once
CDR3 DNA: TGTGCCACCAGCAGAGCGACAGGGGGCGCGGTTGGCTACACCTTC
CDR3 protein: CATSRATGGAVGYTF

V gene: TRBV11-2
J gene: TRBJ2-7
D gene: -
clone size: -
CDR3 DNA: TGTGCCAGCAGCTCAATTCGAGGGGAAAGGGTCTACTACGAGCAGTACTTC
CDR3 protein: CASSSIRGERVYYEQYF

V gene: TRBV3-1
J gene: TRBJ2-5
D gene: -
clone size: -
CDR3 DNA: TGTGCCAGCAGCCAACAGGGAGGTGGGCAGTACTTC
CDR3 protein: CASSQQGGGQYF